One and the same sample provided the 18 T cell receptor beta chains below, sequenced in a study of blood T cell repertoires in COVID-19. TCRdb's table, derived via immunoSEQ multiplex PCR, lists solely in-frame clones and lacks some. The data contain 400,000 or so clones, 75% to 90% of them singletons. The sequenced sample consisted of PBMCs or T cells enriched from blood (not recorded which). Receptor source: a man aged 30 to 45 who had recovered from COVID-19.

The CDR3 DNA sequence: TGTGCCAGCAGCTTCGGGACTCTCAACACCGGGGAGCTGTTTTTT. Its translation is CASSFGTLNTGELFF. The chain couples TRBV27 to TRBJ2-2; a possible D gene is TRBD2 (6 bases). V lost 6 bases and J lost 2, with 13 bases in between. The CDR3 has 15 amino acids. Germline values: CDR1 MNHEY, CDR2 SMNVEV (reference sequence).

The DNA for the CDR3 is TGTGCCAGCAGTTTACAGGGGTTTGCGACCCAGTACTTC. It encodes CASSLQGFATQYF. The chain links TRBV12-3 or TRBV12-4 to TRBJ2-5, with D tentatively TRBD1 (6 bases). The CDR3 consists of 13 residues. The V and J ends lost 2 bases and 7 bases respectively, with 11 bases between them.

The gene calls are TRBV5-4 and TRBJ1-1; unclear D gene. CDR1 is SGHNT, CDR2 YYREEE, per germline (reference sequence). V was clipped by 5 bases and J by 0 bases, with 8 bases between them. The CDR3 is 13 residues long. CDR3 DNA sequence: TGTGCCAGCAGACAGCATATGAACACTGAAGCTTTCTTT. This encodes CASRQHMNTEAFF.

The sample holds one count of this clone. This chain joins TRBV3-1 (or the pseudogene TRBV3-2) and TRBJ1-1; 10 bases fit TRBD1. Unmatched junction bases numbered 4, after V lost 6 bases and J lost 9 bases. Germline V gene data show CDR1 as LGHDT and CDR2 as YNNKEL (reference sequence). The CDR3 spans 12 residues. CDR3 sequence reads: CASRLGQGKAFF. CDR3 DNA sequence: TGTGCCAGCAGACTGGGACAGGGGAAAGCTTTCTTT.

The V call is TRBV30, the J call TRBJ1-2, with D possibly being TRBD1 (5 bases). V gave up 5 bases and J gave up 8 bases, with 18 bases separating them. The CDR3 totals 13 residues. Germline V gene lookup returns CDR1 GTSNPN and CDR2 SVGIG (reference sequence). CDR3 sequence (DNA): TGTGCCTGGGCGCAATCAGGGTTTGGGGGCTACACCTTC. Translation gives CAWAQSGFGGYTF.

V usage is TRBV28 and J usage is TRBJ2-7, with D possibly being TRBD2 (6 bases). Germline loops: CDR1 MDHEN, CDR2 SYDVKM. Trimming cost V 6 bases and J 4 bases, with 16 bases left between them. The CDR3 contains 14 residues. CDR3 region: CASRNPGLNYEQYF. Here the CDR3 DNA reads TGTGCCAGCAGGAACCCGGGACTGAATTACGAGCAGTACTTC.

The chain uses TRBV7-3 and TRBJ2-3, with TRBD2 identical over 11 bases. J gave up 5 bases and V 2 bases, and 6 bases lay outside the gene matches. Germline-derived CDR1 and CDR2 are SGHTA and FQGTGA. The CDR3 runs 16 residues. Here the CDR3 DNA reads TGTGCCAGCAGCTTAGTAGCGGGAGGGCCTCTAGATACGCAGTATTTT. It translates to CASSLVAGGPLDTQYF.

This chain joins TRBV6-2 or TRBV6-3 and TRBJ2-5; tentative D call: TRBD1 (6 bases). Germline CDR1 is MNHEY and CDR2 is SVGEGT. The CDR3 contains 15 residues. V shed 0 bases and J shed 4 bases, with 12 bases lying between them. The CDR3 region is CASSYSNWGPETQYF. The CDR3 DNA reads as TGTGCCAGCAGTTACTCGAATTGGGGGCCAGAGACCCAGTACTTC.

The chain couples TRBV5-6 to TRBJ2-2, with TRBD2 matching over 7 bases. The CDR3 totals 16 residues. Trimming at V came to 4 bases and at J to 4 bases, leaving 10 bases not matched to a gene. In germline, CDR1 is SGHDT, CDR2 YYEEEE. The CDR3 reads CASSRLEGGPTGELFF. CDR3 DNA sequence: TGTGCCAGCAGCCGGTTGGAGGGAGGGCCCACCGGGGAGCTGTTTTTT.

The chain combines TRBV29-1 with TRBJ2-1; D remains ambiguous. The CDR3 spans 11 residues. V was trimmed by 7 bases and J by 7 bases, leaving 11 bases between them. CDR1 SQVTM and CDR2 ANQGSEA come from the germline V gene. The CDR3 nucleotides are TGCAGCGGCTCCTTTAGTAATGAGCAGTTCTTC. Amino acids: CSGSFSNEQFF.

The chain uses TRBV12-3 or TRBV12-4 and TRBJ1-4; no clear D gene. Trimming pared 3 bases from V and 6 bases from J, leaving 8 bases between. The CDR3 runs 13 residues. The CDR3 DNA follows: TGTGCCAGCAGTTTGCGGGCGGATGAAAAACTGTTTTTT. The encoded protein is CASSLRADEKLFF.

The chain combines TRBV3-1 (or the pseudogene TRBV3-2) with TRBJ2-1; D might be TRBD2 (6 bases). The CDR3 is made up of 13 amino acids. Germline V gene data show CDR1 as LGHDT and CDR2 as YNNKEL (reference sequence). The V end was cut by 4 bases, the J end by 4 bases, with 8 bases between. The CDR3: CASSPGTYNEQFF. Here the CDR3 DNA reads TGTGCCAGCAGCCCCGGGACTTACAATGAGCAGTTCTTC.

This sequence joins TRBV12-3 or TRBV12-4 and TRBJ1-2; 7 bases fit TRBD1. The CDR3 runs to 13 residues. Trimming at V came to 1 base and at J to 6 bases, leaving 2 bases not matched to a gene. CDR3 residues: CASSLGQGNGYTF. In DNA form, the CDR3 reads TGTGCCAGCAGTTTAGGACAGGGTAATGGCTACACCTTC.

The rearrangement joins TRBV3-1 (or the pseudogene TRBV3-2) to TRBJ2-5, with 7 nucleotides matching TRBD1. Per germline, CDR1 LGHDT and CDR2 YNNKEL (reference sequence). This CDR3 region has 18 residues. The V segment lost 3 bases and the J segment 2 bases; nucleotides outside the gene matches: 15. The CDR3 is CASSQDPMATGKQETQYF. CDR3 DNA: TGTGCCAGCAGCCAGGATCCCATGGCGACAGGGAAACAAGAGACCCAGTACTTC.

The chain combines TRBV27 with TRBJ2-5, with 9 bases aligning to TRBD1. Germline values: CDR1 MNHEY, CDR2 SMNVEV (reference sequence). The V gene end was trimmed by 7 bases and the J gene end by 5 bases; junction bases not matched to a gene: 8. The CDR3 runs 14 residues. CDR3 protein: CASIETGGRETQYF. As DNA, the CDR3 is TGTGCCAGCATTGAGACAGGGGGTCGGGAGACCCAGTACTTC.

The chain couples TRBV27 to TRBJ2-3; TRBD2 agrees at 7 bases. CDR1 is MNHEY and CDR2 is SMNVEV in the germline V gene (reference sequence). After removal of 6 bases from V and 4 bases from J, the junction contained 10 bases not matched to a gene. The CDR3 extends over 15 amino acids. The CDR3 here is CASSRGVGLADTQYF. The CDR3 nucleotides are TGTGCCAGCAGCCGGGGGGTGGGGTTGGCAGATACGCAGTATTTT.

This clone was detected only once. This chain connects TRBV9 to TRBJ2-7; 7 bases align to TRBD2. Germline CDR1 and CDR2: SGDLS and YYNGEE. Trimming took 5 bases from V and 5 from J; bases not matched to a gene: 13. CDR3 length: 15 residues. CDR3 in DNA: TGTGCCAGCAGTAGACAGAGCGGGACCCCCCACGAGCAGTACTTC. Its translation is CASSRQSGTPHEQYF.

This clone was recorded only once. V and J are TRBV19 and TRBJ2-1; D gene unclear. The germline V gene encodes CDR1 LNHDA and CDR2 SQIVND (reference sequence). The V and J ends lost 5 bases and 4 bases respectively, with 6 bases between them. There are 12 residues in the CDR3. DNA of the CDR3: TGTGCCAGTAGTCCCGGTTACAATGAGCAGTTCTTC. Residues: CASSPGYNEQFF.